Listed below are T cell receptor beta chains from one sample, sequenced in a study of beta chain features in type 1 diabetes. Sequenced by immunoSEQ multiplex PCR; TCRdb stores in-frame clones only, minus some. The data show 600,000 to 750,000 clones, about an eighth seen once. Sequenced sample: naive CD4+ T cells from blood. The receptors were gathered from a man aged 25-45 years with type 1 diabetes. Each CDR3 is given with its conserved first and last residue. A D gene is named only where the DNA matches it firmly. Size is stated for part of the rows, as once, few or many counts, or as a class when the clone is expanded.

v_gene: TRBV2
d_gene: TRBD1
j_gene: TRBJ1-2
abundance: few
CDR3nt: TGTGCCAGCCACGTCACTCGTACAGGGGCGGATGGCTACACCTTC
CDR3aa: CASHVTRTGADGYTF

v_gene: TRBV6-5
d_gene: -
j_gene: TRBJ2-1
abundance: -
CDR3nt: TGTGCCAGCAGTCGGGTTCAGGAGGGAGGCAATGAGCAGTTCTTC
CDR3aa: CASSRVQEGGNEQFF

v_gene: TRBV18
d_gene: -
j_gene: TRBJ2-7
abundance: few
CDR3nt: TGTGCCAGCTCACCGCCAAACAGGGTCGACGAGCAGTACTTC
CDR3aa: CASSPPNRVDEQYF

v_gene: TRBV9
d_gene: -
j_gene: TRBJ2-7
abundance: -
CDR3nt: TGTGCCAGCAGCCCTGATGCCTACGAGCAGTACTTC
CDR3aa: CASSPDAYEQYF

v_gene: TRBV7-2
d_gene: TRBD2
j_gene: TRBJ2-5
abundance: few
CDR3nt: TGTGCCAGCAGCCCCCGAGCGGGGCAAGAGACCCAGTACTTC
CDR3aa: CASSPRAGQETQYF

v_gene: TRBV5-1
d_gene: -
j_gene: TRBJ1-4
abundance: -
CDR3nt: TGCGCCAGCAGCTTGAAGGCAGGATTGGCGGGTGATGAAAAACTGTTTTTT
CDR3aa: CASSLKAGLAGDEKLFF

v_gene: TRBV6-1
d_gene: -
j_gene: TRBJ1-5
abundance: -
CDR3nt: TGTGCCAGCAGTGAATTCTTCAGAGGTAACAATCAGCCCCAGCATTTT
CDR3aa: CASSEFFRGNNQPQHF

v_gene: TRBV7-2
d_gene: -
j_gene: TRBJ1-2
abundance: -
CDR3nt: TGTGCCAGCAGCTCCCAGGGTTTTGTCGATGGCTACACCTTC
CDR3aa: CASSSQGFVDGYTF

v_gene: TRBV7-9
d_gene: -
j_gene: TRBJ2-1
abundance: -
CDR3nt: TGTGCCAGCAGCTCCATATACAATGAGCAGTTCTTC
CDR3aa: CASSSIYNEQFF

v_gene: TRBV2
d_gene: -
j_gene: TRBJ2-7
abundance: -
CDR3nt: TGTGCCAGCAGTGACAGTTACGAGCAGTACTTC
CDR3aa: CASSDSYEQYF

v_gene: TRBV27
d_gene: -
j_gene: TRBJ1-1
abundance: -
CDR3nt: TGTGCCAGCAGTCAACGAGGCCTCGGGGCTTTCTTT
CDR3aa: CASSQRGLGAFF

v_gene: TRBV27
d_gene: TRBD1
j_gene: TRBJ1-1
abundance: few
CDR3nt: TGTGCCAGCAGCCCAGGACAGGGGAACACTGAAGCTTTCTTT
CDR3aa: CASSPGQGNTEAFF

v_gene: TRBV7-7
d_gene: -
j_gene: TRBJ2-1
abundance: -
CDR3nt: TGTGCTAGCAGCTTAACTAAGGGGGGGTATGAGCAGTTCTTC
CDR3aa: CASSLTKGGYEQFF

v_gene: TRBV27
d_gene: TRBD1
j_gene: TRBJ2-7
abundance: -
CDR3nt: TGTGCCAGCAGTTACGGGGACAGGGTGAATTACGAGCAGTACTTC
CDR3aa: CASSYGDRVNYEQYF

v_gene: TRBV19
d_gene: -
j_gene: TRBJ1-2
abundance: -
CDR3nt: TGTGCCAGTAGCGGGGACGGACAAGACTATGGCTACACCTTC
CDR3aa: CASSGDGQDYGYTF

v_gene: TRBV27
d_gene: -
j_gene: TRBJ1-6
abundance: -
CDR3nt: TGTGCCAGCACCTCGATAGGACAGCCTAATTCACCCCTCCACTTT
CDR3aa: CASTSIGQPNSPLHF

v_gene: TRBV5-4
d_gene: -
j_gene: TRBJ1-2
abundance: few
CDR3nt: TGTGCCAGCAGCCAGGCAACCGGGACTGCCTATGGCTACACCTTC
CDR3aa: CASSQATGTAYGYTF

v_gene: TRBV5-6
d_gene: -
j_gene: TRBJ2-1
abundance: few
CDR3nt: TGTGCCAGCAGCTCAAGGCCAGTAAGCTCCTACAATGAGCAGTTCTTC
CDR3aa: CASSSRPVSSYNEQFF

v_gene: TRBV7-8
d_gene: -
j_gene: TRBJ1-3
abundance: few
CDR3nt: TGTGCCAGCAGCTTAGAACGGTCCTTCTCTGGAAACACCATATATTTT
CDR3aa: CASSLERSFSGNTIYF

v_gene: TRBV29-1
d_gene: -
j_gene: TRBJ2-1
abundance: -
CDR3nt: TGCAGCGTTGCCCAGGTTTACAATGAGCAGTTCTTC
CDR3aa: CSVAQVYNEQFF

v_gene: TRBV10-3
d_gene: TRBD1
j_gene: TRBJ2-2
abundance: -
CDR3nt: TGTGCCATCAGCGGACAGGGGGCGGGCGGGGAGCTGTTTTTT
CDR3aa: CAISGQGAGGELFF

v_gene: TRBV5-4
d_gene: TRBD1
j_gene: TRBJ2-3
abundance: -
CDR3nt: TGTGCCAGCAGCTTGAGACAGGGTTACACAGATACGCAGTATTTT
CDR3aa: CASSLRQGYTDTQYF

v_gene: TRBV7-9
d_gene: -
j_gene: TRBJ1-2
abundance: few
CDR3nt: TGTGCCAGCAGCTCCCTATTCGGCTACACCTTC
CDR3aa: CASSSLFGYTF

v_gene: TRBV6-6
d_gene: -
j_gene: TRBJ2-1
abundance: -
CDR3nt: TGTGCCAGCTCCACGGCCAGGTCCTACAATGAGCAGTTCTTC
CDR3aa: CASSTARSYNEQFF

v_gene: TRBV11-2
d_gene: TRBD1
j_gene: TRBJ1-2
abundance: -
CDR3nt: TGTGCCAGCAGCTACAGACAGGGGGGAAACTATGGCTACACCTTC
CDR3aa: CASSYRQGGNYGYTF

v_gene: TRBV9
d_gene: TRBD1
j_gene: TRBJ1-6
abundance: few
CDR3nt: TGTGCCAGCAGCGTAGCTGAGGGACAGCTAACTTCACCCCTCCACTTT
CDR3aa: CASSVAEGQLTSPLHF

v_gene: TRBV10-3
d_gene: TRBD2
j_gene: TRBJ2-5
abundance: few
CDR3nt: TGTGCCATCAGGGGACTAGAGGGAGAGACCCAGTACTTC
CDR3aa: CAIRGLEGETQYF

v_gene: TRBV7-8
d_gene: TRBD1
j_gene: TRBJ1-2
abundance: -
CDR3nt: TGTGCCAGCAGCACGGGACAGACCTATGGCTACACCTTC
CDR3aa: CASSTGQTYGYTF

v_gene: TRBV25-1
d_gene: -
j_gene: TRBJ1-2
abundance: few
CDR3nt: TGTGCCAGCAGTAATATGGCGGGGCGCGGAGATGGCTACACCTTC
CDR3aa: CASSNMAGRGDGYTF

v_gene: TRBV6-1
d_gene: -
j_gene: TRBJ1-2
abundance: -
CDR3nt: TGTGCCAGCAGGACTACAGGGATCGACTATGGCTACACCTTC
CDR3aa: CASRTTGIDYGYTF

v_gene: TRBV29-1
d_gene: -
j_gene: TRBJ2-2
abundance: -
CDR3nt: TGCAGCGTTCAAAAGTCACCGTCGAACACCGGGGAGCTGTTTTTT
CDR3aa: CSVQKSPSNTGELFF

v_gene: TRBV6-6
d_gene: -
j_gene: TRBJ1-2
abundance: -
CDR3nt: TGTGCCAGCAGAATGGCCACCGACTATGGCTACACCTTC
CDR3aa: CASRMATDYGYTF

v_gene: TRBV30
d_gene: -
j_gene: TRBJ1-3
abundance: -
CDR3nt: TGTGCCTCCGTGAGCTCTGGAAACACCATATATTTT
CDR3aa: CASVSSGNTIYF

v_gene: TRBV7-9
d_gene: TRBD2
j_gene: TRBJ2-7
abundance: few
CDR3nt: TGTGCCAGCAGCCCCGGGGGAGGGTTGGTCTACGAGCAGTACTTC
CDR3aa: CASSPGGGLVYEQYF

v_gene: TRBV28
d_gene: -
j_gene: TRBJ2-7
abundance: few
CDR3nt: TGTGCCAGCAGGGCGATGAGCCCCTACGAGCAGTACTTC
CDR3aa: CASRAMSPYEQYF

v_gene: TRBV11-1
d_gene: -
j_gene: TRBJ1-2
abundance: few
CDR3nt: TGTGCCAGCAGCGAAGCAGAGACGAACTATGGCTACACCTTC
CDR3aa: CASSEAETNYGYTF

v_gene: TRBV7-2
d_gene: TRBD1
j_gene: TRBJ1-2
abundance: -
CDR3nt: TGTGCCAGCAGCTTGGAGACAGGGGGCGTTGGCTACACCTTC
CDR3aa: CASSLETGGVGYTF

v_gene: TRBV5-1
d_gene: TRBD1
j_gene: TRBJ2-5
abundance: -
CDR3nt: TGCGCCAGCAGCTTCGGGACAGGGAGAGAGACCCAGTACTTC
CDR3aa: CASSFGTGRETQYF

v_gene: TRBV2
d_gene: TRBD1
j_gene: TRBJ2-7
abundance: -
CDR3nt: TGTGCCAGCAGCCAATCCGGGACAGTCTACGAGCAGTACTTC
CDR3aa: CASSQSGTVYEQYF

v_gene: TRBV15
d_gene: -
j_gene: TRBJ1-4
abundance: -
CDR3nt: TGTGCCACCAGCAGAGAGGAGGGGGAATGTGAAAAACTGTTTTTT
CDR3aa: CATSREEGECEKLFF

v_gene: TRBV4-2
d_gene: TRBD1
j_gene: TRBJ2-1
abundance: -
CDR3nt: TGTGCCAGCAGCCAAGATCGGCAGGGGGCAAAGTACAATGAGCAGTTCTTC
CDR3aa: CASSQDRQGAKYNEQFF

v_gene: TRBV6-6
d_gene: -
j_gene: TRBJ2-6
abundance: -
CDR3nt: TGTGCCAGCGGACCGAAGGCCTCTGGGGCCAACGTCCTGACTTTC
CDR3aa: CASGPKASGANVLTF

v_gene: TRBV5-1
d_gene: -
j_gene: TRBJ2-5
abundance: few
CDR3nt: TGCGCCAGCAGCCGCCATTCCAGGAGCGGCCAAGAGACCCAGTACTTC
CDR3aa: CASSRHSRSGQETQYF

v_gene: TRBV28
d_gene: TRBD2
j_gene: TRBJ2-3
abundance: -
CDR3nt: TGTGCCAGCAGTTTACAACTAGCGGGTAGCACAGATACGCAGTATTTT
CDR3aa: CASSLQLAGSTDTQYF

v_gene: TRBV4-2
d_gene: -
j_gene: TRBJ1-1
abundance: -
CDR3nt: TGTGCCAGCAGCCAAAAGGGTGGAGACACTGAAGCTTTCTTT
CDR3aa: CASSQKGGDTEAFF

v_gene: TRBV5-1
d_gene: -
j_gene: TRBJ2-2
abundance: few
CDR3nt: TGCGCCAGCAGCTTGGACACCGGGGAGCTGTTTTTT
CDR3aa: CASSLDTGELFF

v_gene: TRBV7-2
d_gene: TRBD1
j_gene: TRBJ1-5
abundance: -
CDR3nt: TGTGCCAGCAGCTTTTCTCAGACAGGGAACAATCAGCCCCAGCATTTT
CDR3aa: CASSFSQTGNNQPQHF

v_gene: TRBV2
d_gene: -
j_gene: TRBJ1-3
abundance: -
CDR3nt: TGTGCCAGCAGTGAAAGGTCCGCCGGTCTATCTGGAAACACCATATATTTT
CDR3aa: CASSERSAGLSGNTIYF

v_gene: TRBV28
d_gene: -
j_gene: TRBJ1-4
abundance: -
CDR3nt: TGTGCCAGCAGTTTAGCCCATGCAACTAATGAAAAACTGTTTTTT
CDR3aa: CASSLAHATNEKLFF

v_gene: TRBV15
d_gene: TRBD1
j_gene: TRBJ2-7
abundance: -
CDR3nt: TGTGCCACCAGCAGAGACAGGGGGTTGTACGAGCAGTACTTC
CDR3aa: CATSRDRGLYEQYF

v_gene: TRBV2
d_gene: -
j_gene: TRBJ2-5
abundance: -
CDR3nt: TGTGCCAGCAATTTCAGGGCTGAAGAGACCCAGTACTTC
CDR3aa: CASNFRAEETQYF

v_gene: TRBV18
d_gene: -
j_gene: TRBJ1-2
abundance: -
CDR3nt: TGTGCCAGCTCACCACCGATCCAGGATAACTATGGCTACACCTTC
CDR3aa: CASSPPIQDNYGYTF

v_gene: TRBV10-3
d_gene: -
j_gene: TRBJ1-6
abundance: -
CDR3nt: TGTGCCACATCAGTGGAGGGGAACTATAATTCACCCCTCCACTTT
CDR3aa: CATSVEGNYNSPLHF

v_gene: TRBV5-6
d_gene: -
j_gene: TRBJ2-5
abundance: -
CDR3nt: TGTGCCAGCAGCTTCCGGGCAGGGAAAGAGACCCAGTACTTC
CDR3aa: CASSFRAGKETQYF

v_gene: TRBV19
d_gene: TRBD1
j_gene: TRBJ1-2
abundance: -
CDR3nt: TGTGCCAGTACCACCGGACAGGGGGCGCCGAGCTATGGCTACACCTTC
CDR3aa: CASTTGQGAPSYGYTF

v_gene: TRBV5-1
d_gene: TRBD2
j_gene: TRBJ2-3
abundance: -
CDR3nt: TGCGCCAGCAGCTATGAGCGGGGGGGCAAAGATACGCAGTATTTT
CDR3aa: CASSYERGGKDTQYF

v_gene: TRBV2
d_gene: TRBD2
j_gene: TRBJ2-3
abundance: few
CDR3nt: TGTGCCAGCAGTGATGGGCGGGGGGGCCCCGATACGCAGTATTTT
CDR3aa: CASSDGRGGPDTQYF

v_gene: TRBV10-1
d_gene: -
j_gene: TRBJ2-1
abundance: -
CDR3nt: TGCGCCAGCAGTGGATCTAATGAGCAGTTCTTC
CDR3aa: CASSGSNEQFF

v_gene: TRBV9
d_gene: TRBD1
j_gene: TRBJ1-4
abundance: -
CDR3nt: TGTGCCAGCAGCGGCGGGACAGACGTTAATGAAAAACTGTTTTTT
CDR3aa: CASSGGTDVNEKLFF